This TCR beta chain was identified during a study of control samples from healthy donors and cancer patients. The CDR3 has 15 residues. The V end lost 3 bases, the J end lost 6 bases, and 15 bases lay between the germline ends. Looked up from germline, CDR1 is SNHLY and CDR2 is FYNNEI. The data were produced by immunoSEQ multiplex PCR, yet TCRdb's version contains in-frame clones alone and is incomplete. The sample holds approximately 120,000 clones, less than 90% seen once. The origin of this receptor is a man between 18 and 29 years old in good health. This chain links TRBV2 with TRBJ1-5, with D possibly matching TRBD1 (6 bases). The source material was blood. DNA for the CDR3: TGTGCCAGCAGTGAGTTCGGGGGGCAGGGTCAGCCCCAGCATTTT. Amino acids: CASSEFGGQGQPQHF.